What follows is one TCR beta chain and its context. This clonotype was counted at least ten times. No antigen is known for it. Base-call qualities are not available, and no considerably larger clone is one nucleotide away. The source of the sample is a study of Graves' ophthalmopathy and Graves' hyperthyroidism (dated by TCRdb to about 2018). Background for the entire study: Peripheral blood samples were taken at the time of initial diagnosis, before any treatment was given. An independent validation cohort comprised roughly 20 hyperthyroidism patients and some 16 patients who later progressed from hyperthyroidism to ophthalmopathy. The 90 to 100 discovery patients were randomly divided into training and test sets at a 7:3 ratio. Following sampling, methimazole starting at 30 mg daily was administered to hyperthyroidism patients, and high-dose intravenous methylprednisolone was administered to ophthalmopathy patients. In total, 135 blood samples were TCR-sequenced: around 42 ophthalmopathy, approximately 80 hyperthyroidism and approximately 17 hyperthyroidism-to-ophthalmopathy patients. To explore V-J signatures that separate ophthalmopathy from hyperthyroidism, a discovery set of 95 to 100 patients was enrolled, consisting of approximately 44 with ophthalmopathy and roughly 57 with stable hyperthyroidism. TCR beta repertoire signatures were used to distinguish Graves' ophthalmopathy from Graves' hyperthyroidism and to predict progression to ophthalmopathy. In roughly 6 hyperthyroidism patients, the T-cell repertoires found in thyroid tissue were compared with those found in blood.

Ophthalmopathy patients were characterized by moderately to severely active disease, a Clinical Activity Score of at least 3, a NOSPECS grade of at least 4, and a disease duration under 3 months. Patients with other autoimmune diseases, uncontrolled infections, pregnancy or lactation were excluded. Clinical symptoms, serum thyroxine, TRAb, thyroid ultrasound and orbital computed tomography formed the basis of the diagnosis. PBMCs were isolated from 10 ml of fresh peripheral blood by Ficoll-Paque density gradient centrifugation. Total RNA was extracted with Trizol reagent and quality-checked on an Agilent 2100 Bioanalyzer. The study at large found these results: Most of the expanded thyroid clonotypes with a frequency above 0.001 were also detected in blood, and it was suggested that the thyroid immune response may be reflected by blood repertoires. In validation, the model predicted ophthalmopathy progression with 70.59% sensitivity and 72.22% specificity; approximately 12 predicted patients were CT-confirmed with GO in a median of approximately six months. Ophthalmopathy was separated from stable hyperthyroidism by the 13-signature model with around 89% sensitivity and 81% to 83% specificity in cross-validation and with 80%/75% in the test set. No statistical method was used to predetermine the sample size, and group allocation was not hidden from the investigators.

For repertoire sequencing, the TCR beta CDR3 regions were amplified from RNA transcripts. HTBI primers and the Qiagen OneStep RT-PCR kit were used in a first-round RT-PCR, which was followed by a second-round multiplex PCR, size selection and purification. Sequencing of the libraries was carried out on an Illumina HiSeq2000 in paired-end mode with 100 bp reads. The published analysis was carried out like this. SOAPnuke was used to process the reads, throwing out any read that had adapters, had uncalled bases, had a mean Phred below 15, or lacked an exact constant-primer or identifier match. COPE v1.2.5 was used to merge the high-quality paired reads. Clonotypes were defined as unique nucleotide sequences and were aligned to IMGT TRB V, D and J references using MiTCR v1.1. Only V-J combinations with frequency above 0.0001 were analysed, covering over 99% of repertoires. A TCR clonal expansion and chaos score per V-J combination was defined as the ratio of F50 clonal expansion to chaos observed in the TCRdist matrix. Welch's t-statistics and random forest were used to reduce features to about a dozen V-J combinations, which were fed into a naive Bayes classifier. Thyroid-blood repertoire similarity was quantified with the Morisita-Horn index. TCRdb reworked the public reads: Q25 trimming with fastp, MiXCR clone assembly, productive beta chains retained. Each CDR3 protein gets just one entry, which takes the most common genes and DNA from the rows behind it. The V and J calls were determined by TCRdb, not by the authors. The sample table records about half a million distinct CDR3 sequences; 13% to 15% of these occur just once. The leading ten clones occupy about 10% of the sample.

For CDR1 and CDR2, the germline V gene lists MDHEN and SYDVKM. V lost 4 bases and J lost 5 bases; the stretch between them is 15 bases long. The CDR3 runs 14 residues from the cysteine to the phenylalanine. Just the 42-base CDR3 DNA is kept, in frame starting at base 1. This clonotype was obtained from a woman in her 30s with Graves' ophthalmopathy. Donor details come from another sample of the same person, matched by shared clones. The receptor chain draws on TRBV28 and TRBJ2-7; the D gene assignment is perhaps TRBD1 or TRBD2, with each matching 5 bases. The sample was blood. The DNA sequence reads TGTGCCAGCAGTTCCCCCGGGGCCTTGAACGAGCAGTACTTC. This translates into CASSSPGALNEQYF. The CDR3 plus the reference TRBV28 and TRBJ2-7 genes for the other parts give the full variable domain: DVKVTQSSRYLVKRTGEKVFLECVQDMDHENMFWYRQDPGLGLRLIYFSYDVKMKEKGDIPEGYSVSREKKERFSLILESASTNQTSMYLCASSSPGALNEQYFGPGTRLTVT.